One and the same sample provided the 23 T cell receptor beta chains below, sequenced in a study of T cell repertoires in cytomegalovirus infection. From the reads, TCRdb called clonotypes with MiXCR, one entry per CDR3 protein. The sample yields nearly 650,000 distinct CDR3 sequences, approximately 24% seen once. The specimen sequenced was CD8+ T cells from PBMCs. All receptors derive from a human donor in good health (CMV status not recorded). Some clones in this sample may be carry-over from other donors' samples.

This clonotype was observed a handful of times. The chain is built from TRBV11-1 and TRBJ2-7, with 7 bases that match TRBD1. V lost 4 bases and J lost 7; bases outside the gene matches: 19. Germline V gene sequence: CDR1 SGHAT, CDR2 FQDESV (reference sequence). The CDR3 extends over 17 amino acids. As DNA, the CDR3 is TGTGCCAGCAGCTACCCTCATGTCGGACAGGAACTTTGGGAGCAGTACTTC. The encoded protein is CASSYPHVGQELWEQYF.

J is TRBJ1-2 and V is TRBV3-1, with D unresolved. Germline CDR1 reads LGHDT; CDR2 reads YNNKEL (reference sequence). V shed 3 bases and J shed 9 bases, with 17 bases lying between them. CDR3 length: 14 amino acids. The CDR3 DNA is TGTGCCAGCAGCCACGGAGGGAATCCCAAGAGCTACACCTTC. This gives the protein CASSHGGNPKSYTF.

The V and J genes are TRBV28 and TRBJ2-1; 10 bases are shared with TRBD2. CDR1 and CDR2 from the germline V gene are MDHEN and SYDVKM. The V segment lost 3 bases and the J segment 5 bases; nucleotides outside the gene matches: 7. The CDR3 has 16 amino acids. The CDR3, as DNA: TGTGCCAGCAGTTTGGGTAGCGGGGGGTCCGACAATGAGCAGTTCTTC. Its protein product is CASSLGSGGSDNEQFF.

This clonotype was seen a handful of times. The rearrangement uses TRBV9 and TRBJ1-6; perhaps TRBD1 as D (5 bases). Between the trimmed V and J ends, which lost 3 bases and 9 bases, there was a span of 10 bases. CDR1 and CDR2 (germline): SGDLS, YYNGEE. This CDR3 has 13 amino acids. As DNA, the CDR3 is TGTGCCAGCAGCGCATATGACAGTTCACCCCTCCACTTT. As protein: CASSAYDSSPLHF.

With regard to this clonotype: The junction and the germline gene differ at one end; a read error may be behind it. The gene calls are TRBV19 and TRBJ1-2; 7 positions agree with TRBD1. The CDR3 spans 15 residues. Germline CDR1 LNHDA, CDR2 SQIVND (reference sequence). For the CDR3, the DNA is TGTGCCAGTCGGACAGGCCGGCTCCCTAACTATGGCCACACCTTC. Translated: CASRTGRLPNYGHTF.

This clonotype was counted ten times or more. The rearrangement links TRBV7-8 to TRBJ2-1; 12 bases are a match to TRBD2. Trimming at V came to 2 bases and at J to 7 bases, leaving 15 bases not matched to a gene. Germline V lookup: CDR1 SGHVS, CDR2 FQNEAQ. This CDR3 comprises 19 residues. CDR3 DNA: TGTGCCAGCAGCTTACACCCCTCACTAGCGGGGGGTCGTATGAATGAGCAGTTCTTC. Encoded protein: CASSLHPSLAGGRMNEQFF.

This clonotype was seen a few times. V usage is TRBV7-6 and J usage is TRBJ1-2, with D possibly TRBD1 on 6 matching bases. The CDR3 totals 12 residues. Per germline, CDR1 SGHVS and CDR2 FNYEAQ. The V gene lost 8 bases and the J gene lost 8 bases, with 15 bases spanning the gap. In DNA form, the CDR3 reads TGTGCCAGCGTGGCAGGGGTCGGCGGCTACACCTTC. This gives the protein CASVAGVGGYTF. The full variable domain, rest sourced from reference TRBV7-6 and TRBJ1-2, is GAGVSQSPRYKVTKRGQDVALRCDPISGHVSLYWYRQALGQGPEFLTYFNYEAQQDKSGLPNDRFSAERPEGSISTLTIQRTEQRDSAMYRCASVAGVGGYTFGSGTRLTVV.

In the case of this clonotype: This clone may be a read error of a much larger clone one base away. This chain uses TRBV28 with TRBJ1-5, with D perhaps matching TRBD1 (5 bases). The CDR3 is 14 amino acids. V lost 10 bases and J 6 bases, leaving 19 bases between the germline ends. Looked up from germline, CDR1 is MDHEN and CDR2 is SYDVKM. CDR3 region: CANTLDVGRQPQHF. In nucleotides, the CDR3 is TGTGCCAACACCCTTGACGTGGGACGTCAGCCCCAGCATTTT.

The chain has TRBV20-1 and TRBJ2-1, with D unresolved. CDR3 size: 16 residues. Germline-derived CDR1 and CDR2 are DFQATT and SNEGSKA (reference sequence). V lost 3 bases to trimming and J lost 1 base, with 16 bases between them. CDR3 region: CSASEVSWGSYNEQFF. As DNA, the CDR3 is TGCAGTGCTAGTGAGGTTTCATGGGGATCCTACAATGAGCAGTTCTTC.

This clonotype occurred many times. V usage is TRBV7-9 and J usage is TRBJ2-5, with D perhaps matching TRBD1 (6 bases). V dropped 5 bases and J dropped 4 bases, with 11 bases sitting between them. CDR3 size: 13 residues. Germline V gene lookup returns CDR1 SEHNR and CDR2 FQNEAQ (reference sequence). The CDR3 is CASSPDSLETQYF. The CDR3 coding sequence is TGTGCCAGCAGCCCGGACAGTCTAGAGACCCAGTACTTC.

This chain links TRBV20-1 with TRBJ2-7; D might be TRBD1 (6 bases). The CDR3 is made up of 13 amino acids. The germline V and J ends were trimmed by 0 bases and 2 bases, with 8 bases remaining between them. Per the germline V gene, CDR1 is DFQATT and CDR2 is SNEGSKA (reference sequence). The DNA of the CDR3 is TGCAGTGCTAGAGATGGGACAACCTACGAGCAGTACGTC. Residues: CSARDGTTYEQYV.

As concerns this clonotype: Its ends do not fully match the called genes, so a read error is possible. This chain connects TRBV11-1 to TRBJ1-2; D not certain. Per germline, CDR1 SGHAT and CDR2 FQDESV (reference sequence). The CDR3 extends over 16 amino acids. The CDR3 nucleotides read TGTGCCAGCAGCTTAGCGCGTGGTAGAGCTAACTATGACTACACCTTC. Translated: CASSLARGRANYDYTF. Full variable domain (remainder filled in from reference TRBV11-1 and TRBJ1-2): EAEVAQSPRYKITEKSQAVAFWCDPISGHATLYWYRQILGQGPELLVQFQDESVVDDSQLPKDRFSAERLKGVDSTLKIQPAELGDSAMYLCASSLARGRANYDYTFGSGTRLTVV.

The chain combines TRBV14 with TRBJ1-2, with D hard to call. The V gene's germline CDR1 is SGHDN and CDR2 FVKESK. This CDR3 spans 16 amino acids. V gave up 3 bases and J gave up 7 bases, with 21 bases separating them. CDR3 in DNA: TGTGCCAGCAGCCACACAACTAACGGCCGGGGAGCTGGCTACACCTTC. Its translation is CASSHTTNGRGAGYTF. Full variable domain (rest looked up from reference TRBV14 and TRBJ1-2): EAGVTQFPSHSVIEKGQTVTLRCDPISGHDNLYWYRRVMGKEIKFLLHFVKESKQDESGMPNNRFLAERTGGTYSTLKVQPAELEDSGVYFCASSHTTNGRGAGYTFGSGTRLTVV.

CDR3 residues: CSARWGAGGYTF. Here the CDR3 DNA reads TGCAGCGCCCGGTGGGGGGCGGGAGGCTACACCTTC. The chain links TRBV29-1 to TRBJ1-2; possible D gene TRBD1, 6 bases. The CDR3 has 12 amino acids. V was pared by 7 bases and J by 8 bases, with 17 bases between. CDR1 SQVTM and CDR2 ANQGSEA come from the germline V gene. The full variable domain, completed using reference TRBV29-1 and TRBJ1-2, is SAVISQKPSRDICQRGTSLTIQCQVDSQVTMMFWYRQQPGQSLTLIATANQGSEATYESGFVIDKFPISRPNLTFSTLTVSNMSPEDSSIYLCSARWGAGGYTFGSGTRLTVV.

The chain recombines TRBV6-5 with TRBJ1-2, with 9 positions matching TRBD1. Germline lookup yields CDR1 MNHEY and CDR2 SVGAGI. CDR3 length equals 15 residues. V dropped 5 bases and J dropped 1; count of bases not matched to a gene: 5. CDR3: CASSDRGGLNYGYTF. The CDR3 coding sequence is TGTGCCAGCAGTGACAGGGGGGGACTTAACTATGGCTACACCTTC.

The rearrangement links TRBV7-2 to TRBJ1-1; D is undetermined. Deletions cut 3 bases from V and 3 bases from J, with 17 bases between. Germline CDR1 and CDR2: SGHTA and FQGNSA. CDR3 length: 16 amino acids. CDR3 nucleotide sequence: TGTGCCAGCAGCTTGGACCCGGCAGGATTTGACACTGAAGCTTTCTTT. Amino acids: CASSLDPAGFDTEAFF.

The J gene is TRBJ2-7, the V gene TRBV28; D remains ambiguous. Germline assignment: CDR1 MDHEN and CDR2 SYDVKM. There are 14 residues in the CDR3. The chain's CDR3 is CVSRILSTLREQYV. In DNA, the CDR3 is TGTGTCAGCAGAATACTTTCGACCCTCCGCGAGCAGTACGTC.

This clonotype was detected only a few times. The chain joins TRBV6-1 to TRBJ1-2; D uncertain. The CDR3 runs 16 residues. From germline, CDR1 is MNHNS and CDR2 SASEGT. V was shortened by 1 base and J by 5 bases, with 17 bases between the two germline ends. CDR3 coding DNA: TGTGCCAGCAGTGAAGGTTCGATCCCTCCGTTATATGGCTACACCTTC. This sequence encodes CASSEGSIPPLYGYTF.

This clonotype appeared many times. The gene calls are TRBV6-1 and TRBJ1-5; D unresolved. V shed 8 bases and J shed 9 bases, with 17 bases lying between them. CDR1 and CDR2 from the germline V gene are MNHNS and SASEGT. The CDR3 contains 13 residues. CDR3 nucleotides: TGTGCCAGCGGATACCCGGGAGAATGGCCCCAGCATTTT. Translating it yields CASGYPGEWPQHF.

In its sample, this clonotype was seen many times. The rearrangement joins TRBV14 to TRBJ2-2; the match to TRBD2 covers 11 bases. The CDR3 runs to 18 residues. The germline V gene encodes CDR1 SGHDN and CDR2 FVKESK. Trimming removed 0 bases from V and 5 bases from J; junction bases left unmatched: 8. In nucleotides, the CDR3 is TGTGCCAGCAGCCAAGATCGGCTAGCGGGGGGCCCAACCGGGGAGCTGTTTTTT. Translating gives CASSQDRLAGGPTGELFF.

The V gene is TRBV20-1, the J gene TRBJ2-3; D unresolved. V was cut by 0 bases and J by 0 bases, with 19 bases left in between. Germline CDR1 and CDR2: DFQATT and SNEGSKA (reference sequence). The CDR3 sequence is 18 residues long. In nucleotides, the CDR3 is TGCAGTGCTAGAGATCCGTCGCAACAGAGGATTAGCACAGATACGCAGTATTTT. It is translated as CSARDPSQQRISTDTQYF.

The gene calls are TRBV20-1 and TRBJ1-2; the D gene is possibly TRBD1 (5 bases). The length of the CDR3 is 13 residues. Germline V gene sequence: CDR1 DFQATT, CDR2 SNEGSKA (reference sequence). The V end lost 2 bases, the J end lost 6 bases, and 13 bases lay between the germline ends. The CDR3 is CSARLYRGDGYTF. The DNA of the CDR3 is TGCAGTGCTAGACTCTATCGGGGGGATGGCTACACCTTC.

V usage is TRBV14 and J usage is TRBJ2-1; D possibly corresponds to TRBD2 (5 bases). Germline CDR1 reads SGHDN; CDR2 reads FVKESK. The CDR3 runs to 13 residues. V was trimmed by 0 bases and J by 9 bases, leaving 9 bases between them. The CDR3 DNA reads TGTGCCAGCAGCCAAGATAGGAGGAGTGAGCAGTTCTTC. Translating gives CASSQDRRSEQFF.